The 28 T cell receptor beta chains listed next were all sequenced from one sample in a study of Graves' ophthalmopathy and Graves' hyperthyroidism. Investigators amplified TCR beta CDR3 regions from RNA transcripts. An opening RT-PCR round employed HTBI primers and preceded a second-round multiplex PCR. From the multiplex PCR reads, TCRdb called clonotypes with MiXCR, one entry per CDR3 protein. This sample has 200,000 to 250,000 distinct CDR3 sequences; about 22% occur once, and the top ten carry 43%. Sequencing was carried out using peripheral blood. These receptors were taken from a woman between 50 and 59 years old with Graves' ophthalmopathy.

This clonotype has only a few counts. The chain combines TRBV13 with TRBJ1-6, with 10 bases that match TRBD1. The CDR3 length is 15 residues. The V gene's germline CDR1 is PRHDT and CDR2 FYEKMQ (reference sequence). The V segment lost 5 bases and the J segment 10 bases; nucleotides outside the gene matches: 8. CDR3 sequence (DNA): TGTGCCAGCAGCGACATGGGACAGGGGAACTCACCCCTCCACTTT. Translation: CASSDMGQGNSPLHF.

The table lists this clonotype with many counts. CDR3 residues: CASSTASLRGETQYF. The CDR3 coding sequence is TGTGCCAGCAGCACAGCGTCACTGCGAGGAGAGACCCAGTACTTC. The gene calls are TRBV9 and TRBJ2-5, with D unresolved. CDR3 length: 15 residues. The V end was cut by 4 bases, the J end by 4 bases, with 17 bases between. Germline V gene lookup returns CDR1 SGDLS and CDR2 YYNGEE.

At least ten counts were recorded for this clonotype. The genes are TRBV27 and TRBJ1-5; D might be TRBD1 (6 bases). CDR1 is MNHEY, CDR2 SMNVEV, per germline (reference sequence). The CDR3 is 17 amino acids. Between the trimmed V and J ends, which lost 3 bases and 1 base, there was a span of 16 bases. CDR3 sequence: CASSLRQGLTSNQPQHF. The CDR3 nucleotides are TGTGCCAGCAGTTTGAGGCAGGGGCTCACAAGCAATCAGCCCCAGCATTTT.

This clonotype was seen at least ten times. The chain joins TRBV6-1 to TRBJ2-7; 9 nucleotides line up with TRBD2. V was clipped by 4 bases and J by 5 bases; unmatched bases: 12. The CDR3 is 16 residues long. Germline CDR1 and CDR2: MNHNS and SASEGT. CDR3 loop: CASSGYRGSGSDEQYF. In DNA form, the CDR3 reads TGTGCCAGCAGTGGATACAGGGGTAGCGGGAGCGACGAGCAGTACTTC.

This clonotype came up many times. This chain joins TRBV2 and TRBJ1-1, with TRBD1 matching 7 bases. Losses at the gene ends were 5 bases for V and 7 bases for J; bases not matched to a gene: 4. Looked up from germline, CDR1 is SNHLY and CDR2 is FYNNEI. The CDR3 is 12 amino acids. Here the CDR3 reads CASSLQGNEAFF. The CDR3 DNA reads TGTGCCAGCAGTCTACAGGGGAATGAAGCTTTCTTT.

At least ten counts were recorded for this clonotype. The chain employs TRBV5-1 and TRBJ1-3; D unclear. Germline V CDR1 and CDR2: SGHRS, YFSETQ. The CDR3 runs 15 residues. V lost 0 bases and J 2 bases, leaving 9 bases between the germline ends. This CDR3 is CASSLVQAPGNTIYF. CDR3 in DNA: TGCGCCAGCAGCTTGGTCCAGGCACCTGGAAACACCATATATTTT.

The gene calls are TRBV19 and TRBJ1-1; unclear D gene. The CDR3 length is 14 residues. Germline V lookup: CDR1 LNHDA, CDR2 SQIVND (reference sequence). With 0 bases removed from V and 1 base from J, the gap between germline ends came to 6 bases. The CDR3 DNA reads TGTGCCAGTAGTATAGAACCATCGAACACTGAAGCTTTCTTT. This gives the protein CASSIEPSNTEAFF.

At least ten counts were recorded for this clonotype. The rearrangement joins TRBV6-1 to TRBJ1-1; D ambiguous. The CDR3 sequence is 14 residues long. Deletions cut 0 bases from V and 3 bases from J, with 8 bases between. Per germline, CDR1 MNHNS and CDR2 SASEGT. The CDR3 sequence: CASSEAWQDTEAFF. The CDR3 bases are TGTGCCAGCAGTGAAGCATGGCAGGACACTGAAGCTTTCTTT.

J is TRBJ1-5 and V is TRBV7-2; weak D call: TRBD1 (6 bases). The CDR3 extends over 14 amino acids. CDR1 and CDR2 from the germline V gene are SGHTA and FQGNSA. With 5 bases removed from V and 7 bases from J, the gap between germline ends came to 15 bases. CDR3 sequence: CASSPVAGDQPQHF. In DNA, the CDR3 is TGTGCCAGCAGCCCGGTGGCAGGGGACCAGCCCCAGCATTTT.

The chain combines TRBV24-1 with TRBJ2-2, with D unresolved. The CDR3 loop spans 14 amino acids. V gave up 7 bases and J gave up 4 bases, with 12 bases separating them. Germline CDR1 KGHDR, CDR2 SFDVKD. The CDR3 coding sequence is TGTGCCACCAGCCCCATAGCTAGCACCGGGGAGCTGTTTTTT. It is translated as CATSPIASTGELFF.

This clonotype showed up many times. The CDR3 region is CASTPAGGEAFF. CDR3 DNA: TGTGCCAGCACCCCAGCAGGGGGGGAAGCTTTCTTT. The chain employs TRBV6-1 and TRBJ1-1; TRBD1 aligns across 7 bases. Losses at the gene ends were 7 bases for V and 8 bases for J; bases not matched to a gene: 7. The CDR3 loop spans 12 amino acids. Germline V lookup: CDR1 MNHNS, CDR2 SASEGT.

The table lists this clonotype with many counts. This sequence joins TRBV28 and TRBJ2-7; D is possibly TRBD1 (8 bases). This CDR3 is 14 amino acids long. CDR1 is MDHEN, CDR2 SYDVKM, per germline. Between the trimmed V and J ends, which lost 6 bases and 4 bases, there was a span of 16 bases. The CDR3 DNA sequence: TGTGCCAGCAGGGGGGGGACAGGTCGGTACGAGCAGTACTTC. Its protein product is CASRGGTGRYEQYF.

There are many counts of this clonotype. V gene TRBV20-1 combines with J gene TRBJ1-1; D is ambiguous. This CDR3 region has 19 residues. V was clipped by 0 bases and J by 1 base, with 24 bases between them. The germline gives CDR1 DFQATT, CDR2 SNEGSKA (reference sequence). CDR3 in DNA: TGCAGTGCTAGAGAAATCAATACCGCCAGGCTACAAAGGAACACTGAAGCTTTCTTT. Its translation is CSAREINTARLQRNTEAFF.

At least ten counts were recorded for this clonotype. The chain has TRBV19 and TRBJ2-5; 16 bases agree with TRBD2. The germline gives CDR1 LNHDA, CDR2 SQIVND (reference sequence). The V segment lost 3 bases and the J segment 3 bases; nucleotides outside the gene matches: 4. The CDR3 is 17 residues long. The CDR3, as DNA: TGTGCCAGTAGTATCAAGGGGACTAGCGGGAGGGAAGAGACCCAGTACTTC. The encoded protein is CASSIKGTSGREETQYF.

Many counts were recorded for this clonotype. The CDR3 DNA reads as TGTGCCTGGGCCCTGAACACTGAAGCTTTCTTT. Its translation is CAWALNTEAFF. The rearrangement links TRBV30 to TRBJ1-1; D is unclear. The V and J ends lost 5 bases and 0 bases respectively, with 4 bases between them. CDR3 length: 11 residues. The germline CDR1 and CDR2 sequences are GTSNPN and SVGIG (reference sequence).

This clonotype was picked up many times. This chain connects TRBV20-1 to TRBJ1-5, with 8 positions matching TRBD1. V dropped 2 bases and J dropped 3; count of bases not matched to a gene: 3. Looked up from germline, CDR1 is DFQATT and CDR2 is SNEGSKA (reference sequence). CDR3 length: 14 amino acids. The CDR3 region is CSARNRGTNQPQHF. CDR3 nucleotides: TGCAGTGCTAGAAACAGGGGGACCAATCAGCCCCAGCATTTT.

This clonotype occurred many times. The CDR3 region has the DNA TGTGCCAGCAGCTTGGGGATTTTGGTAAGACAGGGTGGCCAAGAGACCCAGTACTTC. Translating it yields CASSLGILVRQGGQETQYF. The chain has TRBV11-1 and TRBJ2-5; the match to TRBD1 covers 7 bases. The CDR3 contains 19 residues. Germline trimming cut 3 bases from V and 1 base from J; bases unmatched to any gene: 17. CDR1 and CDR2 (germline): SGHAT, FQDESV (reference sequence).

V is TRBV3-1 and J is TRBJ1-5; D is unclear. This CDR3 is built from 13 residues. V was pared by 2 bases and J by 1 base, with 3 bases between. Germline CDR1 reads LGHDT; CDR2 reads YNNKEL (reference sequence). CDR3 nucleotides: TGTGCCAGCAGCCAAAGGAGCAATCAGCCCCAGCATTTT. This codes for CASSQRSNQPQHF. The full variable domain, completed using reference TRBV3-1 and TRBJ1-5, is DTAVSQTPKYLVTQMGNDKSIKCEQNLGHDTMYWYKQDSKKFLKIMFSYNNKELIINETVPNRFSPKSPDKAHLNLHINSLELGDSAVYFCASSQRSNQPQHFGDGTRLSIL.

This clonotype was seen more than once but under ten times. CDR3 sequence (DNA): TGCGCCAGCAGCTTGGCCGTTACGGGGACCACGAACACTGAAGCTTTCTTT. As protein: CASSLAVTGTTNTEAFF. The chain employs TRBV5-1 and TRBJ1-1; a possible D gene is TRBD1 (5 bases). V gave up 0 bases and J gave up 1 base, with 16 bases separating them. Germline CDR1 is SGHRS and CDR2 is YFSETQ. The CDR3 totals 17 residues.

This clonotype was detected ten times or more. This chain joins TRBV27 and TRBJ2-2, with 7 bases identical to TRBD1. Germline V lookup: CDR1 MNHEY, CDR2 SMNVEV (reference sequence). CDR3 length: 12 amino acids. After removal of 6 bases from V and 6 bases from J, the junction contained 1 base not matched to a gene. CDR3 nucleotide sequence: TGTGCCAGCAGCGGACAGGCCGGGGAGCTGTTTTTT. Amino acids: CASSGQAGELFF.

V usage is TRBV2 and J usage is TRBJ2-7, with D possibly TRBD2 on 6 matching bases. The CDR3 spans 16 residues. The V gene's germline CDR1 is SNHLY and CDR2 FYNNEI. V was clipped by 7 bases and J by 5 bases, with 24 bases between them. CDR3: CASIRRGPTDSHEQYF. The CDR3, as DNA: TGTGCCAGCATCCGGAGGGGCCCGACAGATTCCCACGAGCAGTACTTC.

This clonotype was seen at least ten times. The junction does not match germline at one end; this may be a read error. This rearrangement joins TRBV6-1 to TRBJ1-2; D is undetermined. This CDR3 contains 11 residues. Per germline, CDR1 MNHNS and CDR2 SASEGT. The CDR3: CAGRRNYGYTF. The CDR3 DNA reads TGTGCCGGCAGGAGGAATTATGGCTACACCTTC.

This clonotype was picked up many times. The chain uses TRBV6-1 and TRBJ1-1, with a tentative D call TRBD1 (6 bases). This CDR3 region has 15 residues. Germline loops: CDR1 MNHNS, CDR2 SASEGT. V dropped 5 bases and J dropped 4 bases, with 17 bases sitting between them. The CDR3 DNA reads TGTGCCAGCAGTCCCCCGGGGGGGCTTAGCACTGAAGCTTTCTTT. Protein: CASSPPGGLSTEAFF.

This clonotype was observed many times. The rearrangement links TRBV11-3 to TRBJ2-2; D not certain. The CDR3 is 13 amino acids. The ends were cut back, 2 bases at V and 4 bases at J, with 5 bases in the middle. Germline assignment: CDR1 SGHNT and CDR2 YENEEA. DNA for the CDR3: TGTGCCAGCAGCTTACAAACCACCGGGGAGCTGTTTTTT. Protein: CASSLQTTGELFF.

This chain connects TRBV6-4 to TRBJ1-2, with 8 nucleotides matching TRBD1. This CDR3 contains 17 residues. Per the germline V gene, CDR1 is MRHNA and CDR2 is SNTAGT. The V and J ends lost 5 bases and 3 bases, in that order; junction bases with no gene match: 14. The CDR3 nucleotides read TGTGCCAGCAGTCTTTTTTTTTCGACAGGGGAGGACTATGGCTACACCTTC. It translates to CASSLFFSTGEDYGYTF.

The V and J genes are TRBV5-1 and TRBJ2-5, with D tentatively TRBD1 or TRBD2 (5 bases each). Trimming took 3 bases from V and 5 from J, leaving 20 bases between them. Germline CDR1 and CDR2: SGHRS and YFSETQ. CDR3 size: 16 residues. CDR3 sequence: CASSWGTGTPKETQYF. Here the CDR3 DNA reads TGCGCCAGCAGCTGGGGCACGGGGACGCCAAAGGAGACCCAGTACTTC.

The sample holds many counts of this clonotype. The CDR3 sequence: CASRPWQAYEQYF. CDR3 bases: TGTGCCAGCAGGCCCTGGCAAGCCTACGAGCAGTACTTC. The rearrangement links TRBV2 to TRBJ2-7; no reliable D call. The germline CDR1 and CDR2 sequences are SNHLY and FYNNEI. Trimming took off 6 bases at V and 2 bases at J, with 11 bases between the two ends. The CDR3 is 13 residues long. Variable domain in full (rest from reference TRBV2 and TRBJ2-7): EPEVTQTPSHQVTQMGQEVILRCVPISNHLYFYWYRQILGQKVEFLVSFYNNEISEKSEIFDDQFSVERPDGSNFTLKIRSTKLEDSAMYFCASRPWQAYEQYFGPGTRLTVT.

This clonotype was seen ten or more times. This chain links TRBV6-1 with TRBJ2-7; tentative D call: TRBD2 (6 bases). V lost 7 bases and J 4 bases, leaving 20 bases between the germline ends. This CDR3 region has 15 residues. Germline V lookup: CDR1 MNHNS, CDR2 SASEGT. The CDR3 loop is CASTLLPGDPYEQYF. The CDR3, as DNA: TGTGCCAGCACACTCCTCCCGGGGGACCCATACGAGCAGTACTTC.